Below, 24 T cell receptor beta chains from the same sample are listed, as sequenced in a study of cytomegalovirus exposure and HLA in healthy donors. The PCR contained 60 Vbeta and 13 Jbeta primers. Profiling relied on immunoSEQ multiplex PCR, and the TCRdb table lists in-frame clones only, not all of them. The table has 150,000 to 200,000 clones, approximately 70% seen once. The sequencing input was PBMCs. The receptors here all came from a man aged 35 to 55 in good health and CMV-seropositive.

This clone was counted a few times. The CDR3 region has the DNA TGTGCCAGCGGGGGAAGTTGGGGGGACGAGCAGTACTTC. This sequence encodes CASGGSWGDEQYF. The V call is TRBV6-1, the J call TRBJ2-7; TRBD2 is a possible D gene (6 bases). V was cut by 8 bases and J by 5 bases, with 16 bases left in between. Per germline, CDR1 MNHNS and CDR2 SASEGT. The CDR3 runs to 13 residues.

In DNA, the CDR3 is TGTGCCAGCAGGCCGACCGACAGGAGCTCCTACAATGAGCAGTTCTTC. This translates into CASRPTDRSSYNEQFF. The chain couples TRBV5-6 to TRBJ2-1; possibly TRBD1 for D (6 bases). V shed 5 bases and J shed 0 bases, with 15 bases lying between them. This CDR3 region has 16 residues. Germline-derived CDR1 and CDR2 are SGHDT and YYEEEE.

This clone occurred a few times. The V call is TRBV6-4, the J call TRBJ1-3, with TRBD1 identical over 7 bases. This CDR3 spans 16 amino acids. V dropped 6 bases and J dropped 0; count of bases not matched to a gene: 8. Germline V CDR1 and CDR2: MRHNA, SNTAGT. CDR3 region: CASRLGDRSSGNTIYF. CDR3 coding DNA: TGTGCCAGCAGGTTGGGGGACAGAAGCTCTGGAAACACCATATATTTT.

The chain combines TRBV4-3 with TRBJ1-5; D call uncertain. Germline-derived CDR1 and CDR2 are LGHNA and YSLEER. CDR3 length: 19 amino acids. Trimming pared 0 bases from V and 4 bases from J, leaving 22 bases between. CDR3 residues: CASSQDPAATGFGNQPQHF. The CDR3 DNA follows: TGCGCCAGCAGCCAAGACCCAGCAGCCACCGGGTTCGGTAATCAGCCCCAGCATTTT.

The CDR3: CASRRQGDQPQHF. In nucleotides, the CDR3 is TGTGCCAGCAGGCGACAGGGCGATCAGCCCCAGCATTTT. The chain employs TRBV6-1 and TRBJ1-5; 7 bases match TRBD1. CDR1 is MNHNS and CDR2 is SASEGT in the germline V gene. The CDR3 runs 13 residues. After removal of 6 bases from V and 5 bases from J, the junction contained 4 bases not matched to a gene.

The gene calls are TRBV20-1 and TRBJ2-5, with D tentatively TRBD2 (5 bases). This CDR3 has 11 amino acids. The ends were cut back, 6 bases at V and 11 bases at J, with 16 bases in the middle. The V gene's germline CDR1 is DFQATT and CDR2 SNEGSKA (reference sequence). The CDR3 nucleotides are TGCAGTGCATACAGATCCGGGGAGCAGTACTTC. It codes for CSAYRSGEQYF.

The chain links TRBV10-2 to TRBJ1-2, with TRBD1 identical over 7 bases. Germline V gene lookup returns CDR1 WSHSY and CDR2 SAAADI. The CDR3 totals 13 residues. The V segment lost 10 bases and the J segment 7 bases; nucleotides outside the gene matches: 12. The CDR3 protein is CATVPGQRRGYTF. The CDR3, as DNA: TGCGCCACCGTCCCGGGACAGCGCCGTGGCTACACCTTC.

This clone was found once. The chain's CDR3 is CASSLVWGGEQYF. Written as DNA, the CDR3 is TGTGCCAGCAGCTTGGTTTGGGGGGGCGAGCAGTACTTC. V gene TRBV5-4 combines with J gene TRBJ2-7, with 7 bases identical to TRBD2. The germline CDR1 and CDR2 sequences are SGHNT and YYREEE (reference sequence). V shed 0 bases and J 6 bases; nucleotides not matched to a gene: 3. The CDR3 sequence is 13 residues long.

The rearrangement uses TRBV4-1 and TRBJ2-5; 7 bases match TRBD1. Per the germline V gene, CDR1 is MGHRA and CDR2 is YSYEKL. The CDR3 sequence is 15 residues long. Losses at the gene ends were 3 bases for V and 2 bases for J; bases not matched to a gene: 6. CDR3 sequence (DNA): TGCGCCAGCAGCCAGTTACAGGGGCAACAAGAGACCCAGTACTTC. It yields the protein CASSQLQGQQETQYF.

This sequence joins TRBV19 and TRBJ2-2; 7 nucleotides line up with TRBD1. The CDR3 is 15 residues long. V shed 5 bases and J 2 bases; nucleotides not matched to a gene: 5. Germline values: CDR1 LNHDA, CDR2 SQIVND (reference sequence). CDR3 protein: CASSVQGINTGELFF. CDR3 sequence (DNA): TGTGCCAGTAGTGTACAGGGGATAAACACCGGGGAGCTGTTTTTT. The full variable domain, rest sourced from reference TRBV19 and TRBJ2-2, is DGGITQSPKYLFRKEGQNVTLSCEQNLNHDAMYWYRQDPGQGLRLIYYSQIVNDFQKGDIAEGYSVSREKKESFPLTVTSAQKNPTAFYLCASSVQGINTGELFFGEGSRLTVL.

This clone turned up a few times. V gene TRBV2 combines with J gene TRBJ1-6; the D gene is possibly TRBD1 (6 bases). The CDR3 consists of 15 residues. The germline CDR1 and CDR2 sequences are SNHLY and FYNNEI. Deletions cut 7 bases from V and 0 bases from J, with 10 bases between. The CDR3 loop is CASTWDTSYNSPLHF. The DNA for the CDR3 is TGTGCCAGCACCTGGGACACCTCCTATAATTCACCCCTCCACTTT.

The rearrangement uses TRBV15 and TRBJ2-3, with TRBD2 identical over 8 bases. J gave up 3 bases and V 8 bases, and 13 bases lay outside the gene matches. The CDR3 runs to 16 residues. Germline V lookup: CDR1 LNHNV, CDR2 YYDKDF (reference sequence). CDR3 nucleotide sequence: TGTGCCACCTCGGGGGGGGGCGTGGGTAGGACAGATACGCAGTATTTT. Protein: CATSGGGVGRTDTQYF.

Concerning this clone: One end of the junction is discordant with germline, which a read error may explain. The chain links TRBV10-3 to TRBJ2-5, with D possibly being TRBD2 (6 bases). CDR1 ENHRY and CDR2 SYGVKD come from the germline V gene. This CDR3 region has 13 residues. The CDR3 DNA reads TGTGCCATCAGAGGGCGGGGTGACGAGACCCAGCACTTC. Translated, it gives CAIRGRGDETQHF.

The chain links TRBV7-9 to TRBJ2-2, with 8 bases matching TRBD2. The CDR3 loop spans 15 amino acids. The V gene end was trimmed by 5 bases and the J gene end by 7 bases; junction bases not matched to a gene: 9. Germline-derived CDR1 and CDR2 are SEHNR and FQNEAQ (reference sequence). The CDR3 sequence: CASSQGTRQNGELFF. The CDR3, as DNA: TGTGCCAGCAGCCAAGGGACTAGGCAGAACGGGGAGCTGTTTTTT.

V usage is TRBV7-3 and J usage is TRBJ2-7; maybe TRBD1 (5 bases). Germline V gene sequence: CDR1 SGHTA, CDR2 FQGTGA. V was trimmed by 5 bases and J by 6 bases, leaving 8 bases between them. The CDR3 is 11 residues long. The chain's CDR3 is CASSQGSEQYF. The CDR3 bases are TGTGCCAGCAGCCAGGGCTCCGAGCAGTACTTC.

The V gene is TRBV27, the J gene TRBJ1-2; 7 nucleotides align to TRBD1. Germline-derived CDR1 and CDR2 are MNHEY and SMNVEV (reference sequence). The CDR3 is 14 residues long. Trimming removed 6 bases from V and 4 bases from J; junction bases left unmatched: 8. The CDR3 loop is CASSSGQRFYGYTF. The DNA for the CDR3 is TGTGCCAGCAGCTCGGGACAGAGATTCTATGGCTACACCTTC.

This clone was detected only a few times. The chain uses TRBV10-3 and TRBJ2-1; 7 bases match TRBD2. The trim removed 4 bases at V and 6 bases at J, leaving 3 bases unmatched. Germline V gene data show CDR1 as ENHRY and CDR2 as SYGVKD. CDR3 length equals 13 residues. CDR3 bases: TGTGCCATCAGTGCCTCGGGGGGCAATGAGCAGTTCTTC. It is translated as CAISASGGNEQFF.

V is TRBV7-8 and J is TRBJ1-5, with D unresolved. The CDR3 runs to 19 residues. The germline V and J ends were trimmed by 1 base and 0 bases, with 19 bases remaining between them. Germline V gene sequence: CDR1 SGHVS, CDR2 FQNEAQ. CDR3 coding DNA: TGTGCCAGCAGCTTAGGAAGGGTCGCGGGCCTCTATAGCAATCAGCCCCAGCATTTT. It specifies CASSLGRVAGLYSNQPQHF.

The chain couples TRBV2 to TRBJ2-5, with D tentatively TRBD1 (6 bases). This CDR3 has 13 residues. Deletions cut 6 bases from V and 4 bases from J, with 12 bases between. Germline CDR1 is SNHLY and CDR2 is FYNNEI. The CDR3 nucleotides read TGTGCCAGCAGCAACCAGGGGTTAGAGACCCAGTACTTC. This codes for CASSNQGLETQYF.

The CDR3 coding sequence is TGCGCCAGCAGTCTGGGGGGAGCCTACAATGAGCAGTTCTTC. Protein: CASSLGGAYNEQFF. The V and J genes are TRBV5-1 and TRBJ2-1; maybe TRBD2 (6 bases). Germline CDR1 and CDR2: SGHRS and YFSETQ. V was clipped by 5 bases and J by 2 bases, with 11 bases between them. The CDR3 spans 14 residues. Complete variable domain (other parts from reference TRBV5-1 and TRBJ2-1): KAGVTQTPRYLIKTRGQQVTLSCSPISGHRSVSWYQQTPGQGLQFLFEYFSETQRNKGNFPGRFSGRQFSNSRSEMNVSTLELGDSALYLCASSLGGAYNEQFFGPGTRLTVL.

This clone appeared once. This chain links TRBV11-2 with TRBJ2-5; D gene ambiguous. This CDR3 is 13 amino acids long. Germline V lookup: CDR1 SGHAT, CDR2 FQNNGV. V shed 1 base and J shed 5 bases, with 8 bases lying between them. The CDR3 loop reads CASSLVVGETQYF. Here the CDR3 DNA reads TGTGCCAGCAGCTTAGTGGTGGGCGAGACCCAGTACTTC.

The chain couples TRBV11-3 to TRBJ2-5, with D maybe TRBD2 (6 bases). Germline loops: CDR1 SGHNT, CDR2 YENEEA. V was clipped by 1 base and J by 3 bases, with 15 bases between them. The CDR3 is 16 residues long. The CDR3 sequence: CASSLGAGQREETQYF. DNA for the CDR3: TGTGCCAGCAGCTTAGGGGCGGGGCAGAGAGAAGAGACCCAGTACTTC. Using reference TRBV11-3 and TRBJ2-5 for the parts outside the CDR3, the full variable domain is EAGVVQSPRYKIIEKKQPVAFWCNPISGHNTLYWYLQNLGQGPELLIRYENEEAVDDSQLPKDRFSAERLKGVDSTLKIQPAELGDSAVYLCASSLGAGQREETQYFGPGTRLLVL.

The J gene is TRBJ1-2, the V gene TRBV11-2, with 10 nucleotides matching TRBD1. Germline-derived CDR1 and CDR2 are SGHAT and FQNNGV. The length of the CDR3 is 16 residues. Trimming cost V 3 bases and J 3 bases; bases outside gene matches: 7. CDR3 protein: CASSFPRTGGDYGYTF. CDR3 nucleotides: TGTGCCAGCAGCTTCCCCCGGACAGGGGGGGACTATGGCTACACCTTC.

The chain joins TRBV10-3 to TRBJ1-5; 7 nucleotides align to TRBD1. Germline CDR1 is ENHRY and CDR2 is SYGVKD. The trim removed 6 bases at V and 5 bases at J, leaving 7 bases unmatched. This CDR3 region has 14 residues. CDR3 coding DNA: TGTGCCATCAGGGCCTCCAGGGGGGATCAGCCCCAGCATTTT. It codes for CAIRASRGDQPQHF.